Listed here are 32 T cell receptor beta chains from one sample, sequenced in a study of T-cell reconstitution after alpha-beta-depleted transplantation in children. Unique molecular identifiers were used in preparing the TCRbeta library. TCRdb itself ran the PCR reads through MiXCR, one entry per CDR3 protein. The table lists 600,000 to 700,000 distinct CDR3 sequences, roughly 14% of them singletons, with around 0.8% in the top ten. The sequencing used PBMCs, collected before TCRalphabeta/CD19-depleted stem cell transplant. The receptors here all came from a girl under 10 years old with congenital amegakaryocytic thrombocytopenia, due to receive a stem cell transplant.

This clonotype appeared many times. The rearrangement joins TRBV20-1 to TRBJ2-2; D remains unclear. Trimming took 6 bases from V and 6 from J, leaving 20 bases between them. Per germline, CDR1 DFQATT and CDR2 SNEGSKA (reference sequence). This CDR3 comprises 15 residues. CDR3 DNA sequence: TGCAGTGCGCAAACATCCAGACCGGGCTCCGGGGAGCTGTTTTTT. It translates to CSAQTSRPGSGELFF.

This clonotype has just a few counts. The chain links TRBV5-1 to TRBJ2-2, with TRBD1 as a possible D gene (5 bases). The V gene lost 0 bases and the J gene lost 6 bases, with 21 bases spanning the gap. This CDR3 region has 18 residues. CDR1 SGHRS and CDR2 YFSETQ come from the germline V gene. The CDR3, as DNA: TGCGCCAGCAGCTTGGAGTCCCAGGGAATTCTATCGGCCGGGGAGCTGTTTTTT. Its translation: CASSLESQGILSAGELFF. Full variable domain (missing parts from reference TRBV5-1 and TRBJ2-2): KAGVTQTPRYLIKTRGQQVTLSCSPISGHRSVSWYQQTPGQGLQFLFEYFSETQRNKGNFPGRFSGRQFSNSRSEMNVSTLELGDSALYLCASSLESQGILSAGELFFGEGSRLTVL.

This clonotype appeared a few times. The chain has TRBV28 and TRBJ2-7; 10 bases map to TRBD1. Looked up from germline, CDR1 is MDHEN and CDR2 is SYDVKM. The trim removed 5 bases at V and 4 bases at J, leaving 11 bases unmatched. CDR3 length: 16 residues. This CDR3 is CASSIIGQGGMYEQYF. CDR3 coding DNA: TGTGCCAGCAGTATCATCGGACAGGGGGGTATGTACGAGCAGTACTTC.

The CDR3 DNA sequence: TGTGCCAGCACCCTTAGGGGGGAGGTATACACCGGGGAGCTGTTTTTT. Translating gives CASTLRGEVYTGELFF. The J gene is TRBJ2-2, the V gene TRBV2; D possibly uses TRBD1 or TRBD2 (6 bases each). The CDR3 runs to 16 residues. Deletions cut 7 bases from V and 3 bases from J, with 18 bases between. Germline assignment: CDR1 SNHLY and CDR2 FYNNEI.

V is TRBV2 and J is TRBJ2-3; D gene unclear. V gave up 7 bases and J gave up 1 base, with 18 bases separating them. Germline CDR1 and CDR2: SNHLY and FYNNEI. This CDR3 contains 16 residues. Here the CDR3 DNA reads TGTGCCAGCATGAGGTGGCAACACTCGGGCACAGATACGCAGTATTTT. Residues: CASMRWQHSGTDTQYF.

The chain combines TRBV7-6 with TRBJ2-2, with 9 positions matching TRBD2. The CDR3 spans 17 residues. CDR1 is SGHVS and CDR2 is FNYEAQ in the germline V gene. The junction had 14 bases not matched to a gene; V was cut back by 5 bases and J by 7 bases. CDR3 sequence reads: CASSLDVAGDEGGELFF. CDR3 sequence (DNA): TGTGCCAGCAGCCTAGACGTAGCGGGAGATGAGGGCGGGGAGCTGTTTTTT.

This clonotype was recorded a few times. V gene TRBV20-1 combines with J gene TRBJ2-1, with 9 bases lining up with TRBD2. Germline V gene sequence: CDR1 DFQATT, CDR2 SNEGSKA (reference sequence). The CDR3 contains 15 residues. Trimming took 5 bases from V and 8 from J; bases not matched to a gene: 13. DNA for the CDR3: TGCAGTGCTCCTATACCGGGACTAGCTGCGGATGAGCAGTTCTTC. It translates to CSAPIPGLAADEQFF.

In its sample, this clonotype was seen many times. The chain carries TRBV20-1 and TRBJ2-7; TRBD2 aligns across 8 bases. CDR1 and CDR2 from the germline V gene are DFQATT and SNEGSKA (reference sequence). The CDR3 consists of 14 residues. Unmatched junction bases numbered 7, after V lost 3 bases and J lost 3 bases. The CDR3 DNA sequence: TGCAGTGCTAGGCCCCCCGCGGGAGGCTACGAGCAGTACTTC. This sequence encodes CSARPPAGGYEQYF.

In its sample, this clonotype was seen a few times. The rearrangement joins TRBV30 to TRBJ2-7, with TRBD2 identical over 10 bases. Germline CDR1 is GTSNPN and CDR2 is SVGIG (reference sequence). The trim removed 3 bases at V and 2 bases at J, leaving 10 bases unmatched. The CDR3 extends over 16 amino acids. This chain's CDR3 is CAWSHMRAGGPYEQYF. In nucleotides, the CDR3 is TGTGCCTGGAGCCATATGAGAGCGGGAGGGCCCTACGAGCAGTACTTC. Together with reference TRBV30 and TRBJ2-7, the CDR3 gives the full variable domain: SQTIHQWPATLVQPVGSPLSLECTVEGTSNPNLYWYRQAAGRGLQLLFYSVGIGQISSEVPQNLSASRPQDRQFILSSKKLLLSDSGFYLCAWSHMRAGGPYEQYFGPGTRLTVT.

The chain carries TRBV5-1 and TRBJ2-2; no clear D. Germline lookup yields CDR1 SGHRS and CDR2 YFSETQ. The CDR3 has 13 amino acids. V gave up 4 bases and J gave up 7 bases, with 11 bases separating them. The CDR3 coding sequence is TGCGCCAGCAGCCTAAAGTCTCGCGGGGAGCTGTTTTTT. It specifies CASSLKSRGELFF. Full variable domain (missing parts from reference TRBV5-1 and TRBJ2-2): KAGVTQTPRYLIKTRGQQVTLSCSPISGHRSVSWYQQTPGQGLQFLFEYFSETQRNKGNFPGRFSGRQFSNSRSEMNVSTLELGDSALYLCASSLKSRGELFFGEGSRLTVL.

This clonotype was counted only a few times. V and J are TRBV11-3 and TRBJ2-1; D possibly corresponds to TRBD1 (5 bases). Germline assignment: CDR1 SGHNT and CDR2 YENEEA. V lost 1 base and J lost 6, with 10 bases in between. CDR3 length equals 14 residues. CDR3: CASSLVRVSNEQFF. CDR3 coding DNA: TGTGCCAGCAGCTTAGTCAGGGTTTCCAATGAGCAGTTCTTC.

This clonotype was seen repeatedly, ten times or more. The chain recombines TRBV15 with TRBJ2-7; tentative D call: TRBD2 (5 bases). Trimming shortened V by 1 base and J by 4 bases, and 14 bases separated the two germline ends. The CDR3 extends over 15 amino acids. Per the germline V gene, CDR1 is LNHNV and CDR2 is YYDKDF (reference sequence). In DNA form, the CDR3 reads TGTGCCACCAGCAGAGCGGGAACTCGCCTTTACGAGCAGTACTTC. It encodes CATSRAGTRLYEQYF.

The CDR3 region has the DNA TGCGCCAGCACGGGACAGGTGGCCAATGAGCAGTTCTTC. It translates to CASTGQVANEQFF. V usage is TRBV5-1 and J usage is TRBJ2-1, with 8 bases identical to TRBD1. The CDR3 length is 13 residues. Looked up from germline, CDR1 is SGHRS and CDR2 is YFSETQ. V was clipped by 6 bases and J by 6 bases; unmatched bases: 5.

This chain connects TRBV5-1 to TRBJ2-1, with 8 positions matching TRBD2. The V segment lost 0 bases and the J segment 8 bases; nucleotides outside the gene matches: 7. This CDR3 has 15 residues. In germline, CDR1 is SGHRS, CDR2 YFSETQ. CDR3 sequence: CASSLASGSVYEQFF. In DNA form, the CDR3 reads TGCGCCAGCAGCTTGGCCAGCGGGAGTGTGTATGAGCAGTTCTTC.

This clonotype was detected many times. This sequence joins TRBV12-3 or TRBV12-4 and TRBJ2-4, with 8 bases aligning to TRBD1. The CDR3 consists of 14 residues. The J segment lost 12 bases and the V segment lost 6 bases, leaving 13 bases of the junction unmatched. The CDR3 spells CASSASDRALSQYF. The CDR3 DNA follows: TGTGCCAGCAGCGCCTCGGACAGGGCCCTTTCTCAGTACTTC.

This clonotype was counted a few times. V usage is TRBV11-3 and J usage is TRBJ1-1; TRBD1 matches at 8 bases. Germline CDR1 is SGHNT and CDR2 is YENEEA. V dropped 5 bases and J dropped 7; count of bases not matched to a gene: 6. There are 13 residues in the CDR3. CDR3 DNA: TGTGCCAGCAGCAAGGACAGGGAGGATGAAGCTTTCTTT. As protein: CASSKDREDEAFF.

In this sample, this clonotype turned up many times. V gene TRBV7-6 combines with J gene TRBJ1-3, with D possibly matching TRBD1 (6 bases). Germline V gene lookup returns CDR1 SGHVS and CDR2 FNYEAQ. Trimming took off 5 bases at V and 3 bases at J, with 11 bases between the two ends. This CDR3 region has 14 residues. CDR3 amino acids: CASSRGGGGNTIYF. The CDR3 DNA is TGTGCCAGCAGCCGAGGGGGAGGTGGAAACACCATATATTTT.

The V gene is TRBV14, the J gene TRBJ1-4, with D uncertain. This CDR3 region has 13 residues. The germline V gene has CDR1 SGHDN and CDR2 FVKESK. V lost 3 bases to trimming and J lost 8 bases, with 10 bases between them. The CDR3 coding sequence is TGTGCCAGCAGCCAGGGGAGCCAAGAAAAACTGTTTTTT. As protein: CASSQGSQEKLFF.

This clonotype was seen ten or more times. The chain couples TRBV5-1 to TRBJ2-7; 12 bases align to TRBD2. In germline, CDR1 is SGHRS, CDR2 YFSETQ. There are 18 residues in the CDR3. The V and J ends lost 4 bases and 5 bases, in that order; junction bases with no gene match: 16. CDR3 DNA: TGCGCCAGCAGCCCAGCCCAGACTAGCGGGAGTCGGGTCGACGAGCAGTACTTC. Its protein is CASSPAQTSGSRVDEQYF.

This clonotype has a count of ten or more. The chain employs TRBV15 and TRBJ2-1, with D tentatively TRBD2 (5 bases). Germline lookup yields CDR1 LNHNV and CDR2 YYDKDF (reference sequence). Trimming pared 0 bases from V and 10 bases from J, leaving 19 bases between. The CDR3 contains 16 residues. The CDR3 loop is CATSRELTTSLNEQFF. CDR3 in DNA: TGTGCCACCAGCAGAGAATTGACTACCAGTCTCAACGAGCAGTTCTTC.

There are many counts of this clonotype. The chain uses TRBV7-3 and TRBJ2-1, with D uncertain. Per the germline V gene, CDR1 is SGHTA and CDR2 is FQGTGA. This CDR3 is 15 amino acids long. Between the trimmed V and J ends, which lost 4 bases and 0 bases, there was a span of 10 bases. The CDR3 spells CASSWSVGSYNEQFF. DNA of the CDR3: TGTGCCAGCAGCTGGTCCGTCGGCTCCTACAATGAGCAGTTCTTC.

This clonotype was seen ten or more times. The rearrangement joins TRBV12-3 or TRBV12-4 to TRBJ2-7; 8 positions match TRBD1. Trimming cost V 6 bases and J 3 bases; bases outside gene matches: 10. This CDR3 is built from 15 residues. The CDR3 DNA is TGTGCCAGCAGCCGAGAATTAGACAGGGGCTACGAGCAGTACTTC. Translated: CASSRELDRGYEQYF.

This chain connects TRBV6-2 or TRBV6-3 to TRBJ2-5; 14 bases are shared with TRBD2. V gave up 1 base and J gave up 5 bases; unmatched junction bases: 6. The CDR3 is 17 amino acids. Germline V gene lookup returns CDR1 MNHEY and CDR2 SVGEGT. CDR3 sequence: CASSYWGLAGVWETQYF. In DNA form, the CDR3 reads TGTGCCAGCAGTTACTGGGGACTAGCGGGAGTCTGGGAGACCCAGTACTTC.

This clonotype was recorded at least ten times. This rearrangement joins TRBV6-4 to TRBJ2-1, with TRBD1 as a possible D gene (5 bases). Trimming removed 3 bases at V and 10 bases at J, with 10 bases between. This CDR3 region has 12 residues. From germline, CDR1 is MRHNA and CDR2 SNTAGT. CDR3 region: CASSEDTGEQFF. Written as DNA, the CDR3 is TGTGCCAGCAGTGAGGACACGGGCGAGCAGTTCTTC.

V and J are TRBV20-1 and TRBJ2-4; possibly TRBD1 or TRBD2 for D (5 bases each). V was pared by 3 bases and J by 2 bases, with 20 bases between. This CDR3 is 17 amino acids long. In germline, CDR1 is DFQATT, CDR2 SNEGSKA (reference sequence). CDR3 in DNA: TGCAGTGCTAGCCACGTATACGGGAAGGGGACCAAAAACATTCAGTACTTC. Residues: CSASHVYGKGTKNIQYF.

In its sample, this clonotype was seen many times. In nucleotides, the CDR3 is TGCGCCAGCAGCTTGGTATTTGGCGGGGACACAGATACGCAGTATTTT. This translates into CASSLVFGGDTDTQYF. V and J are TRBV5-1 and TRBJ2-3, with a weak D call TRBD2 (6 bases). The CDR3 has 16 residues. V lost 0 bases, J lost 2 bases, and 13 bases lay in between. Germline V gene data show CDR1 as SGHRS and CDR2 as YFSETQ.

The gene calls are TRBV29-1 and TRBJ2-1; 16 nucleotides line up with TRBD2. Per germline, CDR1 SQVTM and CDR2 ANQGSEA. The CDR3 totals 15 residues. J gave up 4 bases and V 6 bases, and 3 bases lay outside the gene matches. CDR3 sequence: CSVGGLAGGYNEQFF. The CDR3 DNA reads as TGCAGCGTGGGGGGACTAGCGGGAGGGTACAATGAGCAGTTCTTC.

CDR3 sequence: CSVERVLGPVNYGYTF. CDR3 coding DNA: TGCAGCGTTGAACGCGTTTTGGGCCCCGTGAACTATGGCTACACCTTC. The chain is built from TRBV29-1 and TRBJ1-2, with no clear D. The CDR3 spans 16 residues. Germline CDR1 SQVTM, CDR2 ANQGSEA. The V end lost 2 bases, the J end lost 2 bases, and 18 bases lay between the germline ends. The full variable domain, its missing parts supplied by reference TRBV29-1 and TRBJ1-2, is SAVISQKPSRDICQRGTSLTIQCQVDSQVTMMFWYRQQPGQSLTLIATANQGSEATYESGFVIDKFPISRPNLTFSTLTVSNMSPEDSSIYLCSVERVLGPVNYGYTFGSGTRLTVV.

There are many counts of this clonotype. As DNA, the CDR3 is TGCGCCAGCAGCCAAGTGAGGCTAGCGGGAGCCACAGATACGCAGTATTTT. Translation: CASSQVRLAGATDTQYF. V and J are TRBV4-1 and TRBJ2-3; 10 bases are shared with TRBD2. V lost 1 base to trimming and J lost 2 bases; unmatched junction nucleotides: 6. This CDR3 is 17 amino acids long. The V gene's germline CDR1 is MGHRA and CDR2 YSYEKL.

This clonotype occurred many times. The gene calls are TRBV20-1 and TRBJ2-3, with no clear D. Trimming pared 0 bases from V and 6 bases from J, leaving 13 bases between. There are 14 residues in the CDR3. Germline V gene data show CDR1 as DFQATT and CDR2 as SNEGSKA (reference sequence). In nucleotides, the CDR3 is TGCAGTGCTAGAGATTCCCAAAGGACGGATACGCAGTATTTT. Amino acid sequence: CSARDSQRTDTQYF.

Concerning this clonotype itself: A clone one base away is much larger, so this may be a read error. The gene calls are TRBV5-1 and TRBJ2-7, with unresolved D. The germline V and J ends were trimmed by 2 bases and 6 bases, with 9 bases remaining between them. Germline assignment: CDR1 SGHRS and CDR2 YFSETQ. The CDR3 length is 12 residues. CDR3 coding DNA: TGCGCCAGCAGCTTCAATAGCAGCGAGCAGTACTTC. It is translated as CASSFNSSEQYF. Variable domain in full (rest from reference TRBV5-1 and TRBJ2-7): KAGVTQTPRYLIKTRGQQVTLSCSPISGHRSVSWYQQTPGQGLQFLFEYFSETQRNKGNFPGRFSGRQFSNSRSEMNVSTLELGDSALYLCASSFNSSEQYFGPGTRLTVT.

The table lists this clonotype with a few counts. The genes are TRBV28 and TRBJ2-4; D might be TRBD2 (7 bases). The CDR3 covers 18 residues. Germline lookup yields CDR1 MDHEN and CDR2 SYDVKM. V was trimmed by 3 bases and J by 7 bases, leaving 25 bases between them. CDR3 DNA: TGTGCCAGCAGTTTCCCTAGGGGGGGCCTAGTAGATCGGAACATTCAGTACTTC. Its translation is CASSFPRGGLVDRNIQYF.